This T cell receptor beta chain was found in a study of shared clonotypes between healthy human individuals. Study information: A few men and two women, aged 18 to 49, were donors. Notes on the study in general: Investigators expected sequencing depth to affect clonotype sharing among donors.

The CDR3 sequence is 14 residues long. Germline CDR1 and CDR2: SGHVS and FQNEAQ. V lost 1 base and J 1 base, leaving 7 bases between the germline ends. Remarks on this clone: Its specificity is not known.

Produced via immunoSEQ multiplex PCR; TCRdb's table is partial and in-frame only. The table has more than 2,000,000 clones, just over 90% seen once. Among the donors, all were Caucasian adults who lived in Nashville, Tennessee. Partitioning of CD4+ cells yielded a CD45RA+ naive subset and a CD45RA-negative memory subset. The sample consisted of naive CD4+ T cells sorted from blood. As for subset: CD45RA+ positively selected. J is TRBJ1-1 and V is TRBV7-8; D not certain. The source of this sequence is a man in his late teens or twenties in good health. The CDR3 is CASSLGRPNTEAFF. The CDR3 region has the DNA TGTGCCAGCAGCTTAGGGCGGCCGAACACTGAAGCTTTCTTT. Complete variable domain (other parts from reference TRBV7-8 and TRBJ1-1): GAGVSQSPRYKVAKRGQDVALRCDPISGHVSLFWYQQALGQGPEFLTYFQNEAQLDKSGLPSDRFFAERPEGSVSTLKIQRTQQEDSAVYLCASSLGRPNTEAFFGQGTRLTVV.